This passage covers 19 T cell receptor beta chains from one sample sequenced in a study of blood T cells in healthy people across ages. For the second PCR, which ran for roughly 6 to 12 cycles, a sample-barcoded 5' primer and a J-beta primer mix were used. TCRdb reprocessed the 5' RACE reads with MiXCR, giving one entry per CDR3 protein. Here the sample spans 550,000 to 750,000 distinct CDR3 sequences, approximately 21% being singletons. The sample taken for sequencing was blood. The receptors come from a man between 65 and 85 years old in good health.

The chain employs TRBV6-5 and TRBJ1-3; possible D gene TRBD1, 6 bases. Trimming left V 6 bases short and J 0 bases short, with 15 bases between. Germline loops: CDR1 MNHEY, CDR2 SVGAGI. The CDR3 loop spans 16 amino acids. CDR3 sequence: CASSLTGTNSGNTIYF. The CDR3 DNA reads TGTGCCAGCAGCTTAACCGGGACAAACTCTGGAAACACCATATATTTT.

This clonotype was found a few times. This chain uses TRBV9 with TRBJ2-5, with TRBD2 identical over 13 bases. Germline trimming cut 3 bases from V and 5 bases from J; bases unmatched to any gene: 4. The CDR3 runs 15 residues. Per germline, CDR1 SGDLS and CDR2 YYNGEE. DNA for the CDR3: TGTGCCAGCAGCGCGACTAGCGGGAGGACGGAGACCCAGTACTTC. This encodes CASSATSGRTETQYF.

The gene calls are TRBV20-1 and TRBJ2-3; 9 bases align to TRBD2. V lost 6 bases, J lost 5 bases, and 9 bases stayed unmatched. This CDR3 contains 14 residues. Germline lookup yields CDR1 DFQATT and CDR2 SNEGSKA (reference sequence). CDR3 in amino acids: CSASSGKEGDTQYF. As DNA, the CDR3 is TGCAGTGCATCTAGCGGGAAAGAAGGAGATACGCAGTATTTT.

As to this clonotype: At one of its ends the junction is not consistent with the germline gene, which may arise from a read error. This rearrangement joins TRBV28 to TRBJ1-4, with 8 positions matching TRBD1. This CDR3 has 15 amino acids. Germline CDR1 is MDHEN and CDR2 is SYDVKM. The DNA of the CDR3 is TGTGCCAGCAGTACAAGGACAGGGCCTAATGAAAAACTGCTTTTT. Translated, it gives CASSTRTGPNEKLLF.

This clonotype was counted only a few times. The chain's CDR3 is CASSPNTNEKLFF. CDR3 DNA sequence: TGTGCCAGCAGCCCCAATACTAATGAAAAACTGTTTTTT. The chain joins TRBV7-2 to TRBJ1-4; D gene uncertain. Germline assignment: CDR1 SGHTA and CDR2 FQGNSA. The CDR3 is made up of 13 amino acids. V was cut by 5 bases and J by 2 bases, with 6 bases left in between.

This clonotype showed up just a few times. The CDR3 sequence: CASRDQGAANEKLFF. The CDR3 DNA reads as TGTGCCAGTAGAGACCAGGGGGCCGCTAATGAAAAACTGTTTTTT. J is TRBJ1-4 and V is TRBV19; 8 bases match TRBD1. The CDR3 is made up of 15 amino acids. The V gene end was trimmed by 6 bases and the J gene end by 3 bases; junction bases not matched to a gene: 6. CDR1 LNHDA and CDR2 SQIVND come from the germline V gene (reference sequence).

This chain connects TRBV27 to TRBJ2-5, with 10 positions matching TRBD1. The DNA end is more similar to TRBJ2-7, so the J call may be wrong. Germline V CDR1 and CDR2: MNHEY, SMNVEV (reference sequence). The CDR3 extends over 16 amino acids. In DNA form, the CDR3 reads TGTGCCAGCAGTCATGGGGGACAGGGGCAAACCTACGAGCAGTACTTC. Its protein product is CASSHGGQGQTYEQYF.

This sequence joins TRBV12-3 or TRBV12-4 and TRBJ2-7; no clear D gene. The CDR3 is 18 amino acids. V dropped 1 base and J dropped 0 bases, with 19 bases sitting between them. This CDR3 reads CASSLGLYGSGNSYEQYF. As DNA, the CDR3 is TGTGCCAGCAGTTTAGGGCTCTACGGGTCCGGCAACTCCTACGAGCAGTACTTC.

The chain has TRBV4-3 and TRBJ1-1; 7 nucleotides line up with TRBD1. V gave up 1 base and J gave up 4 bases; unmatched junction bases: 6. Germline lookup yields CDR1 LGHNA and CDR2 YSLEER. The CDR3 is 15 amino acids. The CDR3 region has the DNA TGCGCCAGCAGCCAAGGGCGACAGGGAGCCACTGAAGCTTTCTTT. Translating gives CASSQGRQGATEAFF.

CDR3 sequence reads: CASSQVLAGSSYNEQFF. The CDR3 DNA is TGTGCCAGCAGCCAAGTACTAGCGGGAAGCTCCTACAATGAGCAGTTCTTC. The genes are TRBV4-2 and TRBJ2-1; TRBD2 aligns across 10 bases. This CDR3 is built from 17 residues. Germline V CDR1 and CDR2: LGHNA, YNFKEQ. V dropped 1 base and J dropped 0; count of bases not matched to a gene: 3.

This rearrangement joins TRBV12-3 or TRBV12-4 to TRBJ2-6, with 8 bases aligning to TRBD2. Losses at the gene ends were 4 bases for V and 3 bases for J; bases not matched to a gene: 5. The length of the CDR3 is 16 residues. The CDR3 coding sequence is TGTGCCAGCAGTTCCGGGACTAGTCTTGGGGCCAACGTCCTGACTTTC. It translates to CASSSGTSLGANVLTF.

Notes on this clonotype: Germline and junction disagree at one end, which may indicate a read error. The chain joins TRBV18 to TRBJ2-2; 9 bases map to TRBD2. This CDR3 is 19 amino acids long. Germline V gives CDR1 KGHSH, CDR2 LQKENI. CDR3 amino acids: CASSPLASGTFSNTGELLF. The CDR3, as DNA: TGTGCCAGCTCACCACTAGCTAGCGGGACATTCAGTAACACCGGGGAGCTGCTTTTT.

There are a few counts of this clonotype. The CDR3 DNA reads as TGCAGCGTCCGGGACAGGGGCTCCTACGAGCAGTACTTC. Its protein product is CSVRDRGSYEQYF. This chain links TRBV29-1 with TRBJ2-7, with TRBD1 matching over 10 bases. V was clipped by 6 bases and J by 0 bases; unmatched bases: 2. CDR3 length: 13 amino acids. The germline V gene encodes CDR1 SQVTM and CDR2 ANQGSEA.

This clonotype was observed at least ten times. The genes are TRBV11-2 and TRBJ1-2; the D gene is possibly TRBD1 (5 bases). Germline V gene lookup returns CDR1 SGHAT and CDR2 FQNNGV. V was pared by 2 bases and J by 5 bases, with 9 bases between. This CDR3 comprises 13 residues. The CDR3 nucleotides are TGTGCCAGCAGCTTATCTGGGGGTTATGGCTACACCTTC. Residues: CASSLSGGYGYTF.

This chain links TRBV29-1 with TRBJ2-3; D remains ambiguous. The germline V gene has CDR1 SQVTM and CDR2 ANQGSEA. This CDR3 has 13 residues. Trimming left V 0 bases short and J 6 bases short, with 10 bases between. For the CDR3, the DNA is TGCAGCGTTGAAGATCTCCAGGCGGATACGCAGTATTTT. It encodes CSVEDLQADTQYF.

This clonotype was seen a handful of times. The DNA for the CDR3 is TGCAGCGTTGCCGAGGGGGCTAACTATGGCTACACCTTC. It codes for CSVAEGANYGYTF. The chain combines TRBV29-1 with TRBJ1-2; weak D call: TRBD1 (6 bases). Germline V lookup: CDR1 SQVTM, CDR2 ANQGSEA. The CDR3 is 13 residues long. The V end was cut by 4 bases, the J end by 0 bases, with 9 bases between.

This clonotype was seen at least ten times. This chain joins TRBV4-3 and TRBJ1-4; D perhaps matches TRBD1 (6 bases). CDR3 length equals 17 residues. Germline values: CDR1 LGHNA, CDR2 YSLEER. V was trimmed by 3 bases and J by 0 bases, leaving 14 bases between them. The CDR3 loop reads CASSHSLRGATNEKLFF. The DNA for the CDR3 is TGCGCCAGCAGCCACTCACTCAGGGGAGCAACTAATGAAAAACTGTTTTTT.

This clonotype has only a few counts. A junction end diverges from the germline sequence, so it may reflect a read error. This chain links TRBV29-1 with TRBJ2-5, with D tentatively TRBD2 (5 bases). The CDR3 loop spans 11 amino acids. Looked up from germline, CDR1 is SQVTM and CDR2 is ANQGSEA. The CDR3 is CSVEDRGLLFF. As DNA, the CDR3 is TGCAGCGTTGAAGATCGCGGACTCCTGTTCTTC.

As regards this clonotype: Compared with germline, one end of the junction differs, possibly owing to a read error. CDR3 DNA: TGCGCCAGCAGCTTAGTGTGGTTGGGGGGAAATGAGCAGTTCTTC. Translation gives CASSLVWLGGNEQFF. The chain employs TRBV7-8 and TRBJ2-1; D is perhaps TRBD2 (6 bases). The germline V gene has CDR1 SGHVS and CDR2 FQNEAQ. This CDR3 is 15 amino acids long.